These T cell receptor beta chains were read from a single sample in a study of PD-1 blockade in mismatch repair-deficient tumors. Repertoires were generated with immunoSEQ multiplex PCR, while TCRdb's copy carries only in-frame clones and drops some. Altogether about 84,000 clones are present, roughly 80% being singletons, with the ten largest covering under 3%. The sequencing here drew on peripheral blood, taken 12 weeks after starting pembrolizumab. The receptors originated from an adult with mismatch repair-deficient cancer. Both conserved end residues are part of each CDR3. A D gene is named only where the DNA matches it firmly. Expanded clones are given a class, and other clones once, few, many or no size at all.

J	V	D	size	CDR3	DNA
TRBJ2-3	TRBV5-1	.	.	CASSLGFTTDTQYF	TGCGCCAGCAGCTTAGGCTTTACCACAGATACGCAGTATTTT
TRBJ1-5	TRBV7-2	TRBD1	.	CASSPDVAGGGYQPQHF	TGTGCCAGCAGCCCAGACGTCGCAGGAGGGGGCTATCAGCCCCAGCATTTT
TRBJ1-3	TRBV7-9	TRBD1	.	CASSSPPRDRDPGNTIYF	TGTGCCAGCAGCTCACCGCCTCGAGACAGGGACCCTGGAAACACCATATATTTT
TRBJ1-2	TRBV6-5	.	.	CASRSPGLIYGYTF	TGTGCCAGCAGATCCCCCGGCCTAATCTATGGCTACACCTTC
TRBJ1-5	TRBV13	.	.	CASSSGEANQPQHF	TGTGCCAGCAGCTCGGGGGAGGCAAATCAGCCCCAGCATTTT
TRBJ2-5	TRBV11-2	.	.	CASSLGGKPQETQYF	TGTGCCAGCAGCTTAGGCGGGAAACCCCAAGAGACCCAGTACTTC
TRBJ2-7	TRBV6-5	.	.	CASSPGPGAHEQYF	TGTGCCAGCTCCCCGGGTCCGGGAGCACACGAGCAGTACTTC
TRBJ2-7	TRBV6-1	.	.	CASSEAGGQIIPYEQYF	TGTGCCAGCAGTGAAGCAGGTGGACAGATAATACCCTACGAGCAGTACTTC
TRBJ1-5	TRBV30	.	few	CAWILNQPQHF	TGTGCCTGGATTCTCAATCAGCCCCAGCATTTT
TRBJ2-2	TRBV29-1	TRBD2	.	CSVEGGARSTGELFF	TGCAGCGTTGAGGGAGGGGCGCGTTCAACCGGGGAGCTGTTTTTT
TRBJ1-5	TRBV10-3	.	.	CAISESGLHSNQPQHF	TGTGCCATCAGTGAGTCGGGTCTTCATAGCAATCAGCCCCAGCATTTT
TRBJ2-5	TRBV7-3	.	.	CASSLSSKETQYF	TGTGCCAGCAGCTTAAGTTCGAAGGAGACCCAGTACTTC
TRBJ2-5	TRBV6-5	.	few	CASSYSTNYQETQYF	TGTGCCAGCAGTTACTCGACCAATTACCAAGAGACCCAGTACTTC
TRBJ2-1	TRBV27	.	.	CASSESYNEQFF	TGTGCCAGCAGTGAAAGTTACAATGAGCAGTTCTTC
TRBJ2-1	TRBV7-2	TRBD2	.	CASSQTSGRSYNEQFF	TGTGCCAGCAGCCAAACTAGCGGGAGGTCCTACAATGAGCAGTTCTTC
TRBJ2-7	TRBV12-5	.	.	CASGLVLFPPGENSYEQYF	TGTGCTAGTGGTTTGGTACTCTTTCCCCCGGGGGAGAATTCCTACGAGCAGTACTTC
TRBJ1-5	TRBV30	.	few	CAWTPYYGNQPQHF	TGTGCCTGGACCCCGTATTATGGCAATCAGCCCCAGCATTTT
TRBJ2-1	TRBV6-6	.	.	CASSYSMADEQFF	TGTGCCAGCAGTTACTCCATGGCGGATGAGCAGTTCTTC
TRBJ1-5	TRBV27	.	.	CASSSEGRLTFQPQHF	TGTGCCAGCAGTTCCGAGGGGCGCTTAACTTTTCAGCCCCAGCATTTT
TRBJ1-1	TRBV5-5	.	.	CASSLVGVFSEAFF	TGTGCCAGCAGCTTGGTGGGGGTTTTCTCTGAAGCTTTCTTT
TRBJ1-2	TRBV14	TRBD1	.	CASSRTGTADYGYTF	TGTGCCAGCAGCCGGACGGGGACAGCGGACTATGGCTACACCTTC
TRBJ2-6	TRBV7-8	.	.	CASSLVAGYSGANVLTF	TGTGCCAGCAGCTTAGTGGCGGGATATTCTGGGGCCAACGTCCTGACTTTC
TRBJ1-2	TRBV19	.	.	CASSMARERGYTF	TGTGCCAGTAGTATGGCCAGGGAAAGAGGCTACACCTTC
TRBJ2-5	TRBV28	.	.	CASTRGWVGETQYF	TGTGCCAGCACTAGGGGATGGGTGGGGGAGACCCAGTACTTC
TRBJ2-2	TRBV27	.	.	CASSSGLTGSGELFF	TGTGCCAGCAGTTCGGGCCTCACGGGCTCCGGGGAGCTGTTTTTT
TRBJ2-5	TRBV9	TRBD1	.	CASSENRGREETQYF	TGTGCCAGCAGCGAAAACAGGGGGCGTGAAGAGACCCAGTACTTC
TRBJ2-2	TRBV5-1	.	.	CASSLAAIGAGELFF	TGCGCCAGCAGCTTGGCCGCCATAGGGGCTGGGGAGCTGTTTTTT
TRBJ2-3	TRBV19	.	.	CASSITGRTDTQYF	TGTGCCAGTAGTATAACAGGGAGGACAGATACGCAGTATTTT
TRBJ1-5	TRBV28	TRBD1	.	CASNPDRGSNQPQHF	TGTGCCAGCAATCCGGACAGGGGAAGCAATCAGCCCCAGCATTTT
TRBJ1-5	TRBV19	.	.	CASSRDSNQPQHF	TGTGCCAGTAGTCGTGATAGCAATCAGCCCCAGCATTTT
TRBJ1-2	TRBV30	.	.	CAWSVRGGRGYTF	TGTGCCTGGAGTGTACGAGGGGGACGCGGCTACACCTTC
TRBJ2-7	TRBV2	TRBD2	few	CASSEGGLAGRLEQYF	TGTGCCAGCAGTGAAGGAGGACTAGCGGGGCGGTTGGAGCAGTACTTC
TRBJ2-3	TRBV7-3	.	.	CASSLTGGPDTQYF	TGTGCCAGCAGCTTAACTGGCGGTCCGGATACGCAGTATTTT
TRBJ2-5	TRBV7-2	.	.	CASSVRLGGRGETQYF	TGTGCCAGCAGCGTTAGACTAGGGGGCCGGGGAGAGACCCAGTACTTC
TRBJ1-3	TRBV5-1	.	.	CASSLGAGNGNTIYF	TGCGCCAGCAGCTTGGGAGCGGGGAATGGAAACACCATATATTTT
TRBJ2-7	TRBV7-2	.	.	CASSPLGGGLEEQYF	TGTGCCAGCAGCCCCCTTGGCGGAGGGCTTGAAGAGCAGTACTTC
TRBJ2-1	TRBV15	TRBD1	.	CATSRDSGTEFF	TGTGCCACCAGCAGAGATAGTGGGACAGAGTTCTTC
TRBJ2-3	TRBV4-3	TRBD1	.	CASSQVSTGGADTQYF	TGCGCCAGCAGCCAAGTTTCGACAGGGGGTGCAGATACGCAGTATTTT
TRBJ1-2	TRBV2	TRBD1	once	CASSVGTGVNGYTF	TGTGCCAGCAGTGTGGGGACAGGGGTTAATGGCTACACCTTC
TRBJ2-2	TRBV9	.	.	CASSVAGNTGELFF	TGTGCCAGCAGCGTTGCAGGAAACACCGGGGAGCTGTTTTTT
TRBJ1-4	TRBV9	TRBD1	.	CASSPRTGVGEKLFF	TGTGCCAGCAGCCCAAGGACAGGGGTCGGGGAAAAACTGTTTTTT
TRBJ2-3	TRBV5-4	TRBD1	few	CASSLSQGQGADTQYF	TGTGCCAGCAGCTTATCCCAGGGACAGGGGGCAGATACGCAGTATTTT
TRBJ1-1	TRBV18	TRBD1	.	CASSSQGANTEAFF	TGTGCCAGCTCAAGTCAGGGGGCGAACACTGAAGCTTTCTTT
TRBJ2-1	TRBV19	.	.	CASSITDSPLRNEQFF	TGTGCCAGTAGTATCACCGACAGCCCCCTGAGGAATGAGCAGTTCTTC
TRBJ1-4	TRBV7-8	TRBD1	.	CASSTRQGFSTNEKLFF	TGTGCCAGCAGCACAAGACAGGGGTTCTCCACTAATGAAAAACTGTTTTTT
TRBJ2-3	TRBV30	TRBD1	few	CAWSSGTAQYF	TGTGCCTGGAGTTCCGGGACAGCGCAGTATTTT
TRBJ2-1	TRBV5-6	TRBD1	once	CASSPGQGREQFF	TGTGCCAGCAGCCCGGGACAGGGCAGGGAGCAGTTCTTC
TRBJ2-2	TRBV9	.	.	CASSPGVLGANTGELFF	TGTGCCAGCAGCCCAGGGGTTTTGGGTGCTAACACCGGGGAGCTGTTTTTT
TRBJ1-5	TRBV19	.	few	CASSIEGTLGNQPQHF	TGTGCCAGTAGTATTGAAGGGACCCTCGGCAATCAGCCCCAGCATTTT
TRBJ1-1	TRBV29-1	.	.	CSVVYGASAFF	TGCAGCGTTGTTTATGGGGCCAGCGCTTTCTTT
TRBJ2-7	TRBV7-8	.	.	CASSPPSFDEQYF	TGTGCCAGCAGCCCCCCCAGCTTCGACGAGCAGTACTTC
TRBJ1-2	TRBV2	.	.	CASSDRTDYGYTF	TGTGCCAGCAGTGATAGGACAGACTATGGCTACACCTTC